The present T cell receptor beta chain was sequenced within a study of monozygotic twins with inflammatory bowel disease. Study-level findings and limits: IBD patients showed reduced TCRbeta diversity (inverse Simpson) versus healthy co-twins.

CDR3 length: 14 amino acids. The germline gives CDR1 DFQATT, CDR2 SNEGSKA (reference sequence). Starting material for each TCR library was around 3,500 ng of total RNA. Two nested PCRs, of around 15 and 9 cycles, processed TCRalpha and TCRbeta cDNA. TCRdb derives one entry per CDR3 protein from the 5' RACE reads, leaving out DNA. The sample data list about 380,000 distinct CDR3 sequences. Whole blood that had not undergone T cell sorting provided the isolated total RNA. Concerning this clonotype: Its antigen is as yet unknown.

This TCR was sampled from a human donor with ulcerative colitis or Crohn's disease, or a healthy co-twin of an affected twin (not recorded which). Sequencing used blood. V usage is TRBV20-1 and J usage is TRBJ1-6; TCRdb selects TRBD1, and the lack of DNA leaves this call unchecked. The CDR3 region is CSARGTGVNSPLHF.